A few counts support the clone carrying this TCR beta chain. No antigen is known for it. This record belongs to a study of blood T cells in healthy people across ages. General observations from the study: A greater number of naive CD4+ cells and higher diversity distinguished long-lived donors from aged donors. Older individuals had lower TCR beta diversity per million T cells (the decline was roughly linear).

Trimming took off 1 base at V and 7 bases at J, with 11 bases between the two ends. The CDR3 sequence is 14 residues long. Next came a second PCR, run for about 7 to 12 cycles, which used a sample-barcoded 5' primer along with a J-beta primer mix. The yield of each sample was at least 2.5 million CDR3-containing paired-end reads. One entry per CDR3 protein, called by TCRdb with MiXCR from the 5' RACE reads. The repertoire holds around 1,000,000 distinct CDR3 sequences, with less than 45% as singletons. What was sequenced was blood. The rearrangement joins TRBV12-3 or TRBV12-4 to TRBJ1-5, with a tentative D call TRBD1 (5 bases). The TCR comes from a man between 18 and 35 years old in good health. CDR3 bases: TGTGCCAGCAGTTTAGTGGGGGTCGACCAGCCCCAGCATTTT. Protein sequence: CASSLVGVDQPQHF.